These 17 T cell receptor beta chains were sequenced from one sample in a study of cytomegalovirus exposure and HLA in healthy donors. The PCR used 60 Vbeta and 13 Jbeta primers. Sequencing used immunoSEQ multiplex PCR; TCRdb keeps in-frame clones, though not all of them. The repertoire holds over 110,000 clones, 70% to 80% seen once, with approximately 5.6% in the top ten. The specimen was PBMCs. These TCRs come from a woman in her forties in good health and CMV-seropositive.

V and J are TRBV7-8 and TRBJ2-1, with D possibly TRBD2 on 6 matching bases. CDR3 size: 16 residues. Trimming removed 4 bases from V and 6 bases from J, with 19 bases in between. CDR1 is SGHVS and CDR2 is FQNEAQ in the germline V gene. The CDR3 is CASSSPPVADRNEQFF. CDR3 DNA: TGTGCCAGCAGCTCCCCCCCCGTAGCGGACCGCAATGAGCAGTTCTTC.

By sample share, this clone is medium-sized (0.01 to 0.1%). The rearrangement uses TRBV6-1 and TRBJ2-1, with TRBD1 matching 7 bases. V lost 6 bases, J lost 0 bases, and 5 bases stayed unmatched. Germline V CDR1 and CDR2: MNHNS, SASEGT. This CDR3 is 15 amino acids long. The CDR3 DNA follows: TGTGCCAGCAGCCCGGGACAGAGCTCCTACAATGAGCAGTTCTTC. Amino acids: CASSPGQSSYNEQFF.

The CDR3 region has the DNA TGTGCCAGCAGCTCCGGACTAGCGGGAGAGACCCAGTACTTC. It is translated as CASSSGLAGETQYF. V gene TRBV5-4 combines with J gene TRBJ2-5; TRBD2 matches at 11 bases. The V gene end was trimmed by 3 bases and the J gene end by 4 bases; junction bases not matched to a gene: 2. This CDR3 has 14 residues. The germline CDR1 and CDR2 sequences are SGHNT and YYREEE (reference sequence).

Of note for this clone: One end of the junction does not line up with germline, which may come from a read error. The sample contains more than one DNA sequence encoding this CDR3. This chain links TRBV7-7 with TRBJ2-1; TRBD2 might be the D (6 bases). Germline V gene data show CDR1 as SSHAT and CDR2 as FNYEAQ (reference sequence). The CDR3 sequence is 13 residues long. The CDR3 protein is CASSLREYNEQFF. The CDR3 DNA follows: TGTGCTAGCAGCCTCCGGGAGTACAATGAGCAGTTCTTC.

The chain's CDR3 is CASNPPGSGDEQFF. The CDR3, as DNA: TGTGCCAGCAACCCACCCGGGAGCGGGGATGAGCAGTTCTTC. The chain employs TRBV11-1 and TRBJ2-1; 7 bases align to TRBD2. The CDR3 is made up of 14 amino acids. The V and J ends lost 7 bases and 8 bases, in that order; junction bases with no gene match: 11. The germline V gene encodes CDR1 SGHAT and CDR2 FQDESV (reference sequence). The full variable domain, completed using reference TRBV11-1 and TRBJ2-1, is EAEVAQSPRYKITEKSQAVAFWCDPISGHATLYWYRQILGQGPELLVQFQDESVVDDSQLPKDRFSAERLKGVDSTLKIQPAELGDSAMYLCASNPPGSGDEQFFGPGTRLTVL.

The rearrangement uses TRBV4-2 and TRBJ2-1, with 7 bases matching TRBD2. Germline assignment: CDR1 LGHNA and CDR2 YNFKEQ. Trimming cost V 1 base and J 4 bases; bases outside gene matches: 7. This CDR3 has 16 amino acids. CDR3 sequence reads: CASSQVAGGKYNEQFF. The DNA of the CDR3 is TGTGCCAGCAGCCAAGTTGCCGGGGGGAAATACAATGAGCAGTTCTTC.

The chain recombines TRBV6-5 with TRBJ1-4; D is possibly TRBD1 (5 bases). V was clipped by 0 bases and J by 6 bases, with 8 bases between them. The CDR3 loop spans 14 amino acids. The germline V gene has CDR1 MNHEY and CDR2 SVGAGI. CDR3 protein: CASSYSAGYEKLFF. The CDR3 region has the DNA TGTGCCAGCAGTTACTCGGCAGGGTATGAAAAACTGTTTTTT.

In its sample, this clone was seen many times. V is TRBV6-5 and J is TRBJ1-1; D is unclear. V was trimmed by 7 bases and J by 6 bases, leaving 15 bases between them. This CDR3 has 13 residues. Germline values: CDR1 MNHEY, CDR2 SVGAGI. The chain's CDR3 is CASTLGGGAEAFF. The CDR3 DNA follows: TGTGCCAGCACCCTCGGAGGCGGCGCTGAAGCTTTCTTT.

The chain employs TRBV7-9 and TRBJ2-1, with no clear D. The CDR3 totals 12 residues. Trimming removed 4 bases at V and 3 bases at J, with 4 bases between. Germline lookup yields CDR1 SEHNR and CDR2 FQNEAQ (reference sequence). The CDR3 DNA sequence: TGTGCCAGCAGCTCTTACTACAATGAGCAGTTCTTC. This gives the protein CASSSYYNEQFF.

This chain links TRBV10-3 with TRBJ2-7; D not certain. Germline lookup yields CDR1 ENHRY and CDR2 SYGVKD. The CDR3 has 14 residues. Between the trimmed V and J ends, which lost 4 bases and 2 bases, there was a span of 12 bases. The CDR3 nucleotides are TGTGCCATCAGTGCCGAGGAGAGTCCCTACGAGCAGTACTTC. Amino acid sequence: CAISAEESPYEQYF.

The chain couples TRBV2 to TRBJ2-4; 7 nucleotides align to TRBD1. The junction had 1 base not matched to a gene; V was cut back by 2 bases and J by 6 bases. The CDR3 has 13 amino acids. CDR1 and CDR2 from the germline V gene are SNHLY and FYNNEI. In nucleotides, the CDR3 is TGTGCCAGCAGTGAAAGACAGGGAAACATTCAGTACTTC. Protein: CASSERQGNIQYF.

The CDR3 loop reads CASRSGAGTTDTEAFF. The CDR3, as DNA: TGCGCCAGCAGGTCAGGGGCTGGAACAACAGACACTGAAGCTTTCTTT. The chain couples TRBV5-1 to TRBJ1-1; D possibly corresponds to TRBD1 (6 bases). The CDR3 length is 16 residues. Germline lookup yields CDR1 SGHRS and CDR2 YFSETQ. Trimming removed 5 bases at V and 3 bases at J, with 20 bases between.

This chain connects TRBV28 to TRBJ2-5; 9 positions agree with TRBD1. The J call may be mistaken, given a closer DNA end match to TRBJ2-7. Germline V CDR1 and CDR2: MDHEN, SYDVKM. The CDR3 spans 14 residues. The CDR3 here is CASRGQGTSYEQYF. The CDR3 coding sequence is TGTGCCAGCAGAGGACAGGGGACTTCCTACGAGCAGTACTTC.

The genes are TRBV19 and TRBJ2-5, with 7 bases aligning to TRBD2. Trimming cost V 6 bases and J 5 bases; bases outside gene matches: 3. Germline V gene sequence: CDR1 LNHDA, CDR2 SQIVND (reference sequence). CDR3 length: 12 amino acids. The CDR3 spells CASSRGGETQYF. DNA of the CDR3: TGTGCCAGTAGCCGCGGGGGTGAGACCCAGTACTTC.

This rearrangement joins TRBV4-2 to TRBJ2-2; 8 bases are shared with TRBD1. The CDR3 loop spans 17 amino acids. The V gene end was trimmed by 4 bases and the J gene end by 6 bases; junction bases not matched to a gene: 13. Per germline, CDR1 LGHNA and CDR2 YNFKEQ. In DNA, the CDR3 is TGTGCCAGCAGCCGGCGGATCGACAGGGGTGAGGCCGGGGAGCTGTTTTTT. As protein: CASSRRIDRGEAGELFF.

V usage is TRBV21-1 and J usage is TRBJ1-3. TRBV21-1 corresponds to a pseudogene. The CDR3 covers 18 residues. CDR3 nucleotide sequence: TGTGCCAGCCTTCGGAGACGCCATGAGGGCCCTTCTGGAAACACCATATATTTT. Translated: CASLRRRHEGPSGNTIYF.

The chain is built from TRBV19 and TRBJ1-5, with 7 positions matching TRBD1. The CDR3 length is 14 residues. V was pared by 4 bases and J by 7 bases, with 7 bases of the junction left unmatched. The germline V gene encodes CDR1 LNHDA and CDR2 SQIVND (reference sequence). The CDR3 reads CASSTLGGPQPQHF. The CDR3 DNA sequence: TGTGCCAGTAGTACCCTAGGGGGCCCACAGCCCCAGCATTTT.